This T cell receptor (beta chain) is drawn from a study of blood T cell repertoires in COVID-19. Whole-study context: Donors in the United States, Italy and Spain gave samples during acute or convalescent COVID-19.

In the authors' methods: Counts of nucleated cells, estimated from reference gene primer amplification, were obtained. Profiling relied on immunoSEQ multiplex PCR, and the TCRdb table lists in-frame clones only, not all of them. That table supplies the V and J calls and clone size; D and trimming were determined from the DNA. The data contain a few hundred thousand clones, 84% of them singletons. The V and J ends lost 4 bases and 8 bases, in that order; junction bases with no gene match: 3. This CDR3 contains 14 residues. Germline lookup yields CDR1 MNHEY and CDR2 SMNVEV (reference sequence). This sequence was found in a man aged 40-55 years who had recovered from COVID-19. Input material: peripheral blood. This chain joins TRBV27 and TRBJ2-1; the match to TRBD2 covers 12 bases. CDR3 nucleotide sequence: TGTGCCAGCAGTTGGGGACTAGCGGGTTATGAGCAGTTCTTC. This sequence encodes CASSWGLAGYEQFF.